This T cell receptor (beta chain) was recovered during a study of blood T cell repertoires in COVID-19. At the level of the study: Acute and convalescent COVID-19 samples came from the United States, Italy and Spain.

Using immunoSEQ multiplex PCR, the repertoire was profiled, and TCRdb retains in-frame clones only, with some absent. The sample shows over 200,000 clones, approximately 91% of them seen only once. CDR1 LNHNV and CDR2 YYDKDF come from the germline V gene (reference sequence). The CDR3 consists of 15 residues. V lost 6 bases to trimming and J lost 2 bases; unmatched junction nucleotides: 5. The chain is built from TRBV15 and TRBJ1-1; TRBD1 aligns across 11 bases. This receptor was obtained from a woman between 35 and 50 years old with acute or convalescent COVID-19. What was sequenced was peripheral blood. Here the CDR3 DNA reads TGTGCCACCAGAAGCAGGACAGGGGGCAACACTGAAGCTTTCTTT. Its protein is CATRSRTGGNTEAFF.